These T cell receptor beta chains were read from a single sample in a study of tumor and adjacent non-tumor tissue in lung cancer. TCRdb re-derived calls from the multiplex PCR reads in MiXCR, one entry per CDR3 protein. The sample has 60,000 to 90,000 distinct CDR3 sequences, roughly 80% seen once; the top ten hold roughly 12%. The specimen was lung tumor tissue. All receptors come from a woman between 50 and 59 years old with non-small cell lung cancer. Both conserved end residues are part of each CDR3.

J gene	V gene	CDR3 protein
TRBJ2-7	TRBV29-1	CSVSRDRTYEEYF
TRBJ1-2	TRBV11-2	CADSLDGGDGYTF
TRBJ1-2	TRBV6-5	CANTLGQAADCGYTF
TRBJ2-6	TRBV6-1	CASSELAGVTGANVLTF
TRBJ2-1	TRBV4-1	CASSQDNSGYNEQFF
TRBJ1-1	TRBV7-2	CASSLTYFSLNTEAFF
TRBJ1-5	TRBV6-2/TRBV6-3	CASSYMGSSQPQHF
TRBJ2-7	TRBV5-6	CAGSLWDGTETYEQYF
TRBJ2-1	TRBV5-1	CASSEGGTGLATDEQFF
TRBJ1-1	TRBV18	CASSPILNTEAFF
TRBJ1-5	TRBV4-1	CTSSQDGGANQAQHF
TRBJ2-7	TRBV20-1	CSAGGPSYEQYF
TRBJ2-1	TRBV29-1	CSVEVPDRQTYNKQFF
TRBJ2-7	TRBV10-1	CASSVAGSYEQYF
TRBJ2-1	TRBV11-1	CASAGVSEQSF
TRBJ2-2	TRBV29-1	CSAGQGDGELFF
TRBJ1-2	TRBV5-6	CVSSLGRGYGYTF